This TCR beta chain appears in the sequencing data of a study of blood T cell repertoires in COVID-19. Study overall: The United States, Italy and Spain supplied acute and convalescent COVID-19 samples.

This clone has only a few counts. Germline V lookup: CDR1 SGHVS, CDR2 FNYEAQ. This CDR3 is built from 16 residues. V was clipped by 4 bases and J by 5 bases; unmatched bases: 8. Authors' processing steps: Estimation of nucleated cell counts was performed using reference gene primer amplification. Assay used: immunoSEQ multiplex PCR; TCRdb lists only in-frame clones, some missing. D and trimming come from the DNA, and the V and J calls and clone size come from that table. There are some 190,000 clones in the sample; approximately 85% occur only once, and around 6% lies in the top ten. The chain carries TRBV7-6 and TRBJ2-7; 13 nucleotides line up with TRBD2. The receptor was derived from a middle-aged man with acute COVID-19. Material: PBMCs or T cells enriched from blood (not recorded which). The CDR3, as DNA: TGTGCCAGCAGCTCCAGGACTAGCGGGAGTGGCAACGAGCAGTACTTC. It encodes CASSSRTSGSGNEQYF.